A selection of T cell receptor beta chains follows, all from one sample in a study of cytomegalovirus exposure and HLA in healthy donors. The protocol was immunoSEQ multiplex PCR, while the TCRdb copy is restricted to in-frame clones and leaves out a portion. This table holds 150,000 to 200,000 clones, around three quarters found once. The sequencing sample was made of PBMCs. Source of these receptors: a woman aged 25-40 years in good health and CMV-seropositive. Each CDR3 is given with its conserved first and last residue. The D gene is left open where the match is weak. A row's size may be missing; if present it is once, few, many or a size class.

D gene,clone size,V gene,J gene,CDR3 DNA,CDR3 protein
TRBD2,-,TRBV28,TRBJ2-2,TGTGCCAGCAGTTTACTAGCGGGAGGGCCGTTTAGCACCGGGGAGCTGTTTTTT,CASSLLAGGPFSTGELFF
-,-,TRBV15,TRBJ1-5,TGTGCCACCAGTCCCAATCGCAATCAGCCCCAGCATTTT,CATSPNRNQPQHF
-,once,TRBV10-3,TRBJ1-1,TGTGCCATCAGTGAAGGGGATGACAGAGAAGCTTTCTTT,CAISEGDDREAFF
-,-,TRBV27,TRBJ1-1,TGTGCCAGCAGTTTAGTCATGGGCGCTGAAGCTTTCTTT,CASSLVMGAEAFF
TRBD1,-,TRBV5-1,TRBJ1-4,TGCGCCAGCAGCTTGGGGGACAGTTGGGGAGATGAAAAACTGTTTTTT,CASSLGDSWGDEKLFF
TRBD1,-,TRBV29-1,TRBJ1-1,TGCAGCGCCGGGGGAGACAGGGGAAGGGTTTTCTTT,CSAGGDRGRVFF
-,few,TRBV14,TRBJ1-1,TGTGCCAGCAGCCAAGAAGGGGAAGAAGCTTTCTTT,CASSQEGEEAFF
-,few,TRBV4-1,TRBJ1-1,TGCGCCAGCAGCCAGGACCAGAGCGGCACTGAAGCTTTCTTT,CASSQDQSGTEAFF
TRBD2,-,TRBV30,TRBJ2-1,TGTGCCTGTAGAGACGCGGGACTAGCGGGAGTAAATGAGCAGTTCTTC,CACRDAGLAGVNEQFF
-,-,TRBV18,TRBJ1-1,TGTGCCAGCTCTACAGATAGGAACACTGAAGCTTTCTTT,CASSTDRNTEAFF
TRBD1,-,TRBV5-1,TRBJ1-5,TGCGCCAGCAGCTTTCCGAGACAGGGGGATCAGCCCCAGCATTTT,CASSFPRQGDQPQHF
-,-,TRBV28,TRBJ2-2,TGTGCCAGCAGTTCTAGGATTGGTAACACCGGGGAGCTGTTTTTT,CASSSRIGNTGELFF
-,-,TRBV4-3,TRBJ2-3,TGCGCCAGCAGCCCCGATCTAAACACAGATACGCAGTATTTT,CASSPDLNTDTQYF
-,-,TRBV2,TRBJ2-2,TGTGCCAGCAGCCTACACAGGGCTGCCGGGGAGCTGTTTTTT,CASSLHRAAGELFF
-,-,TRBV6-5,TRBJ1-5,TGTGCCAGCAGTTACTCTTCCGGTAGCAATCAGCCCCAGCATTTT,CASSYSSGSNQPQHF
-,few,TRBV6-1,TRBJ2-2,TGTGCCAGCAGGCTCACAGGGAACACCGGGGAGCTGTTTTTT,CASRLTGNTGELFF
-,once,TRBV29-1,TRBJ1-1,TGCAGCGCCACAAGGGGGAGACAGGTTGGGGTGAACACTGAAGCTTTCTTT,CSATRGRQVGVNTEAFF
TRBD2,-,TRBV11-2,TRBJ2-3,TGTGCCAGCAAAGGGGCGGGAGACTGGGATACGCAGTATTTT,CASKGAGDWDTQYF
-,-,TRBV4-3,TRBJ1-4,TGCGCCAGCAGCCAAGAAGGGGCTAATGAAAAACTGTTTTTT,CASSQEGANEKLFF
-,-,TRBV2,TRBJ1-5,TGTGCCAGCGGGTCCGGGTCAAATCAGCCCCAGCATTTT,CASGSGSNQPQHF
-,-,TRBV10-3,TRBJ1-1,TGTGCCATCAGTGAGTCTACAGGAAAATCCTCGAACACTGAAGCTTTCTTT,CAISESTGKSSNTEAFF
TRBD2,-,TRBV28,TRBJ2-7,TGTGCCAGCAGTTTGGCTAGCGGGGCCTACGAGCAGTACTTC,CASSLASGAYEQYF
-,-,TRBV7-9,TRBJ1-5,TGTGCCAGCACGTATAGCAATCAGCCCCAGCATTTT,CASTYSNQPQHF
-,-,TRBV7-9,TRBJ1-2,TGTGCCAGCAGCTTAGACAAACTCGGGGTCAACTATGGCTACACCTTC,CASSLDKLGVNYGYTF
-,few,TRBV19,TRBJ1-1,TGTGCCACATACAGACTAGCTGAAGCTTTCTTT,CATYRLAEAFF
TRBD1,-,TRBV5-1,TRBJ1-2,TGCGCCAGCAGTGAGGGACAGGGGATCGTGTATGATGGCTACACCTTC,CASSEGQGIVYDGYTF
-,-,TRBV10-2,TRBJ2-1,TGCGCCAGCAGTGGGACTTACAATGAGCAGTTCTTC,CASSGTYNEQFF
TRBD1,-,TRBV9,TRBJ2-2,TGTGCCAGCAGCCCCCAGGGGACAGGGTACACCGGGGAGCTGTTTTTT,CASSPQGTGYTGELFF
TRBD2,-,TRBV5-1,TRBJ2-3,TGCGCCAGCAGCTTGGTAGCGGGAAGCCCTAGCACAGATACGCAGTATTTT,CASSLVAGSPSTDTQYF
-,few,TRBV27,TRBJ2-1,TGTGCCACCAAACGGACAGGAGGGTACAATGAGCAGTTCTTC,CATKRTGGYNEQFF
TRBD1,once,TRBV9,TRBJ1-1,TGTGCCAGCAGCCTCGGGACAGGGAGCAGGACTGAAGCTTTCTTT,CASSLGTGSRTEAFF
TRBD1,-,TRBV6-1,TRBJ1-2,TGTGCCAGCACCACAGGACAGGGTAGCTCTGGCTACACCTTC,CASTTGQGSSGYTF
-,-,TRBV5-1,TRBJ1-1,TGCGCCAGCAGCTTGGTAGGGCAGGGTAACACTGAAGCTTTCTTT,CASSLVGQGNTEAFF
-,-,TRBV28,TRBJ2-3,TGTGCCAGCAGTTTAGCAGGACAGAACACAGATACGCAGTATTTT,CASSLAGQNTDTQYF
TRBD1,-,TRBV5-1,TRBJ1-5,TGCGCCAGCAGCCCCGGACAGGATAATCAGCCCCAGCATTTT,CASSPGQDNQPQHF
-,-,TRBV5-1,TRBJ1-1,TGCGCCAGCAGCTTGGTTCCGGGTTTGAACACTGAAGCTTTCTTT,CASSLVPGLNTEAFF
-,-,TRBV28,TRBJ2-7,TGTGCCAGCAGTATAACCCCGGTTGCCTACGAGCAGTACTTC,CASSITPVAYEQYF
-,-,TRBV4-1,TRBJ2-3,TGCGCCAGCAGCCGAAGATGGACAAGTGACACAGATACGCAGTATTTT,CASSRRWTSDTDTQYF
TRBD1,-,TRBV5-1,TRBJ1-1,TGCGCCAGCAGCTCGGACAGGGTCCTTGAAGCTTTCTTT,CASSSDRVLEAFF
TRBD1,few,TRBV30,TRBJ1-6,TGTGCCTGGAGTGTCTGGGACAGGCCAAATTCACCCCTCCACTTT,CAWSVWDRPNSPLHF
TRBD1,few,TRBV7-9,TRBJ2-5,TGTGCCAGCAGCTCCTACAGGGGGGAATACCAAGAGACCCAGTACTTC,CASSSYRGEYQETQYF
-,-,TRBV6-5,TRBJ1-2,TGTGCCAGCAGTTACTCGAGTCGCTATGGCTACACCTTC,CASSYSSRYGYTF
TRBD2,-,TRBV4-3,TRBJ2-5,TGCGCCAGCAGCCAAGAGTTAGCGGGGGAGGGGGAGACCCAGTACTTC,CASSQELAGEGETQYF